Listed below are T cell receptor beta chains from one sample, sequenced in a study of blood T cell repertoires in COVID-19. Assay used: immunoSEQ multiplex PCR; TCRdb lists only in-frame clones, some missing. The table includes roughly 360,000 clones, roughly 86% detected once. Material for sequencing was peripheral blood. The receptors shown here come from a human donor with acute or convalescent COVID-19. The donor label of this sample is uncertain. Each CDR3 is given with its conserved first and last residue. A D gene is named only where the DNA matches it firmly. Clone size appears in some rows only: once, few, many, or a class for an expanded clone.

15	TRBD1	TRBJ2-3	NA	TRBV2	CASSFPTGGSDTQYF	TGTGCCAGCAGCTTTCCGACAGGGGGCTCAGATACGCAGTATTTT
14	NA	TRBJ1-1	once	TRBV5-1	CASSLASGRTEAFF	TGCGCCAGCAGCTTGGCCAGTGGGAGGACTGAAGCTTTCTTT
15	TRBD1	TRBJ1-4	NA	TRBV18	CASSLQQGAKEKLFF	TGTGCCAGCTCCCTACAACAGGGGGCGAAGGAAAAACTGTTTTTT
12	TRBD1	TRBJ1-3	NA	TRBV30	CAWRLGGRTIYF	TGTGCCTGGAGGTTAGGGGGCCGTACCATATATTTT
14	TRBD1	TRBJ1-1	NA	TRBV18	CASSLGQGRTEAFF	TGTGCCAGCTCACTGGGACAGGGAAGAACTGAAGCTTTCTTT
17	NA	TRBJ1-5	NA	TRBV7-2	CASSPPPWVGGGQPQHF	TGTGCCAGCAGCCCTCCCCCCTGGGTGGGGGGGGGTCAGCCCCAGCATTTT
15	NA	TRBJ2-1	NA	TRBV3-1/TRBV3-2	CASSQVGRRYNEQFF	TGTGCCAGCAGCCAAGTGGGGCGCCGGTACAATGAGCAGTTCTTC
17	TRBD1	TRBJ1-5	few	TRBV4-1	CASSQTLGQGARQPQHF	TGCGCCAGCAGCCAAACTCTCGGACAGGGGGCTCGACAGCCCCAGCATTTT
16	NA	TRBJ2-1	NA	TRBV19	CASSDQLGFYTNEQFF	TGTGCCAGTAGCGATCAACTAGGTTTTTATACCAATGAGCAGTTCTTC
14	NA	TRBJ2-1	NA	TRBV28	CATDGRQPRLEQFF	TGTGCCACCGATGGGCGACAGCCCAGGCTTGAGCAGTTCTTC
15	NA	TRBJ1-2	NA	TRBV21-1	CASSSPIQGIYGYTF	TGTGCCAGCAGCTCCCCGATCCAGGGAATCTATGGCTACACCTTC
15	TRBD1	TRBJ1-1	NA	TRBV19	CASIPGQGRWWEAFF	TGTGCCAGTATCCCCGGACAGGGGCGATGGTGGGAAGCTTTCTTT
12	NA	TRBJ1-6	NA	TRBV2	CASSANNSPLHF	TGTGCCAGCAGTGCTAATAATTCACCCCTCCACTTT
14	TRBD1	TRBJ2-7	NA	TRBV28	CASRPGQGAREQYF	TGTGCCAGCAGGCCGGGACAGGGGGCTCGGGAGCAGTACTTC
15	TRBD2	TRBJ2-1	few	TRBV11-2	CASSRAGGPLNEQFF	TGTGCCAGCAGCCGGGCGGGGGGCCCCCTGAATGAGCAGTTCTTC
15	NA	TRBJ2-3	NA	TRBV7-9	CASSPLKRPTDTQYF	TGTGCCAGCAGCCCCCTGAAGCGGCCAACAGATACGCAGTATTTT
13	NA	TRBJ2-3	NA	TRBV3-1/TRBV3-2	CASSQSGTDTQYF	TGTGCCAGCAGCCAATCAGGGACAGATACGCAGTATTTT
12	NA	TRBJ1-1	NA	TRBV6-1	CASSERGYEAFF	TGTGCCAGCAGTGAACGCGGGTATGAAGCTTTCTTT
14	NA	TRBJ1-5	NA	TRBV18	CASSPGRENQPQHF	TGTGCCAGCTCACCGGGGAGGGAAAATCAGCCCCAGCATTTT
13	NA	TRBJ1-6	few	TRBV3-1/TRBV3-2	CASSQSRLEPLHF	TGTGCCAGCTCCCAAAGCCGTTTGGAGCCCCTCCACTTT
14	NA	TRBJ1-5	NA	TRBV28	CASRGSYSNQPQHF	TGTGCCAGCAGGGGGAGCTATAGCAATCAGCCCCAGCATTTT
16	TRBD2	TRBJ2-3	NA	TRBV13	CASSRNLAGFTDTQYF	TGTGCCAGCAGCCGCAACCTAGCGGGGTTCACAGATACGCAGTATTTT
14	TRBD1	TRBJ1-4	NA	TRBV4-1	CASSLQGTNEKLFF	TGCGCCAGCAGCCTACAGGGGACTAATGAAAAACTGTTTTTT
14	NA	TRBJ1-2	NA	TRBV6-1	CASSEDVVPGLSTF	TGTGCCAGCAGTGAAGATGTAGTTCCGGGGTTAAGTACCTTC
15	TRBD1	TRBJ2-1	NA	TRBV5-4	CASSLDRGFYNEQFF	TGTGCCAGCAGCCTGGACAGGGGATTTTACAATGAGCAGTTCTTC
16	NA	TRBJ2-2	NA	TRBV7-9	CASSASRGFYTGELFF	TGTGCCAGCAGCGCTTCCAGGGGTTTCTACACCGGGGAGCTGTTTTTT
14	NA	TRBJ1-5	NA	TRBV20-1	CSASSVAGGKAQHF	TGCAGTGCTAGTTCGGTCGCCGGGGGGAAAGCCCAGCATTTT
11	NA	TRBJ1-6	NA	TRBV7-9	CASSFISPLHF	TGTGCCAGCAGCTTTATATCACCCCTCCACTTT
16	TRBD1	TRBJ1-3	NA	TRBV18	CASSPLDRGPGNTIYF	TGTGCCAGCTCACCGTTAGACAGGGGACCAGGAAACACCATATATTTT
16	NA	TRBJ1-1	NA	TRBV3-1/TRBV3-2	CASSRWGGIANTEAFF	TGTGCCAGCAGCCGCTGGGGGGGTATCGCGAACACTGAAGCTTTCTTT
16	NA	TRBJ2-1	NA	TRBV2	CASSLGGALHLREQFF	TGTGCCAGCAGCCTTGGGGGCGCCCTTCACCTCAGAGAGCAGTTCTTC
15	TRBD2	TRBJ2-3	NA	TRBV5-6	CASSFWGGGTDTQYF	TGTGCCAGCAGCTTTTGGGGGGGAGGCACAGATACGCAGTATTTT
12	NA	TRBJ2-7	NA	TRBV7-9	CASSQQGYEQYF	TGTGCCAGCAGCCAGCAGGGGTACGAGCAGTACTTC
15	TRBD2	TRBJ2-4	NA	TRBV7-8	CASSRGSTLPTIQYF	TGTGCCAGCAGCCGCGGGAGTACCCTCCCGACCATTCAGTACTTC
16	NA	TRBJ1-6	NA	TRBV19	CASSMRQRWENSPLHF	TGTGCCAGTAGTATGCGTCAAAGATGGGAGAATTCACCCCTCCACTTT
13	NA	TRBJ1-2	NA	TRBV19	CASRYRVDYGYTF	TGTGCCAGTAGATATCGGGTGGACTATGGCTACACCTTC
12	NA	TRBJ2-1	NA	TRBV4-2	CASSPDGDEQFF	TGTGCCAGCAGTCCCGACGGGGATGAGCAGTTCTTC
14	NA	TRBJ1-3	NA	TRBV25-1	CASSGGVRGNTIYF	TGTGCCAGCAGTGGGGGGGTGCGTGGAAACACCATATATTTT
17	NA	TRBJ2-5	few	TRBV12-1	CASSLSDRAPSQETQYF	TGTGCCAGCAGCCTCTCTGACAGGGCGCCTTCCCAAGAGACCCAGTACTTC
14	TRBD2	TRBJ2-7	NA	TRBV10-3	CAISGGLAVYEQYF	TGTGCCATCAGTGGCGGACTAGCGGTCTACGAGCAGTACTTC
15	NA	TRBJ2-2	NA	TRBV6-6	CASSWIGGNTGELFF	TGTGCCAGCAGTTGGATAGGGGGTAACACCGGGGAGCTGTTTTTT
13	NA	TRBJ1-1	NA	TRBV5-1	CASSRPGDTEAFF	TGCGCCAGCAGTCGGCCAGGGGACACTGAAGCTTTCTTT
15	NA	TRBJ1-3	NA	TRBV23-1	CASSQSGAYGNTIYF	TGCGCCAGCAGTCAATCGGGGGCATATGGAAACACCATATATTTT
16	NA	TRBJ1-3	NA	TRBV5-1	CASSRGQYNSGNTIYF	TGCGCCAGCAGCCGAGGACAGTATAACTCTGGAAACACCATATATTTT
14	NA	TRBJ1-6	once	TRBV6-5	CASGAEIYNSPLHF	TGTGCCAGCGGGGCAGAAATCTATAATTCACCCCTCCACTTT
15	NA	TRBJ1-1	few	TRBV7-8	CASSRTTVMNTEAFF	TGTGCCAGCAGCCGAACGACAGTGATGAACACTGAAGCTTTCTTT
14	TRBD1	TRBJ1-5	few	TRBV19	CASSITGEWQPQHF	TGTGCCAGTAGTATAACAGGGGAGTGGCAGCCCCAGCATTTT
15	NA	TRBJ2-3	NA	TRBV4-1	CASSPTGGHTDTQYF	TGCGCCAGCAGCCCCACCGGGGGTCACACAGATACGCAGTATTTT